This passage covers 23 T cell receptor beta chains from one sample sequenced in a study of CXCR3-negative and CXCR3-positive naive CD8 T cells (dated by TCRdb to about 2019). This sample was sequenced with a NextSeq 550. The Human TCR Profiling Kit (MiLaboratory) was used to make UMI-labeled 5' RACE TRB cDNA libraries. TCRdb reprocessed the reads and assigns one entry to each CDR3 protein sequence, leaving out DNA. This specimen's table enumerates 75,000 to 100,000 distinct CDR3 sequences. The ten biggest clones cover about 1% of the sample. No cognate antigen is known for these TCRs. The full study reports these points: TRB CDR3s from CXCR3-positive naive cells showed higher hydrophobicity (lower Kidera factor 4), lower energy, and higher strength and volume indices than CXCR3-negative naive cells.

The sample comprised naive CXCR3+ CD8+ T cells from blood. The cell subset or site label for this specimen denotes: CD45RO-CCR7+CD27+CD95- naive CD8+ T cells expressing CXCR3 (TNR3+). The receptors were gathered from a human donor in good health. Some clones in this sample may be carry-over from other donors' samples.

V gene TRBV6-5 combines with J gene TRBJ2-7; TCRdb's D call, TRBD1, is unchecked because there is no DNA. The germline V gene encodes CDR1 MNHEY and CDR2 SVGAGI. CDR3 length: 15 amino acids. The CDR3 loop is CASSYGTGGFYEQYF.

The J gene is TRBJ1-6, the V gene TRBV4-3; without DNA, the TCRdb call of TRBD1 cannot be checked. The length of the CDR3 is 15 residues. Germline V lookup: CDR1 LGHNA, CDR2 YSLEER. CDR3 region: CASSQGNRGGSPLHF.

This chain joins TRBV28 and TRBJ2-5; TCRdb lists TRBD1, though no DNA is available to test this call. Germline values: CDR1 MDHEN, CDR2 SYDVKM. CDR3 length: 15 residues. The CDR3 here is CASRGDPRGDETQYF.

The genes are TRBV20-1 and TRBJ2-4; checking the TCRdb D call of TRBD1 is not possible without DNA. There are 16 residues in the CDR3. Germline V CDR1 and CDR2: DFQATT, SNEGSKA (reference sequence). CDR3 sequence reads: CSARDLGSGTKNIQYF.

The CDR3 protein is CASGWTGDYNEQFF. The chain uses TRBV14 and TRBJ2-1; TCRdb lists TRBD1, though no DNA is available to test this call. CDR1 SGHDN and CDR2 FVKESK come from the germline V gene. This CDR3 region has 14 residues.

The rearrangement uses TRBV4-3 and TRBJ2-3; TCRdb proposes TRBD1, but this gene call is untestable without DNA. This CDR3 is 14 amino acids long. Germline-derived CDR1 and CDR2 are LGHNA and YSLEER. The CDR3 sequence: CASSQGLSDDTQYF.

V gene TRBV4-2 combines with J gene TRBJ1-1. CDR1 and CDR2 (germline): LGHNA, YNFKEQ. This CDR3 comprises 13 residues. The CDR3 loop reads CASSQEGYTEAFF.

The chain has TRBV7-9 and TRBJ2-7; checking the TCRdb D call of TRBD1 is not possible without DNA. The CDR3 is 13 residues long. Germline V CDR1 and CDR2: SEHNR, FQNEAQ (reference sequence). The CDR3 loop reads CASSVGGYYEQYF.

The chain couples TRBV30 to TRBJ2-5; the D gene TCRdb calls, TRBD1, cannot be checked with no DNA. The CDR3 extends over 14 amino acids. Germline CDR1 reads GTSNPN; CDR2 reads SVGIG (reference sequence). The CDR3 loop is CAWDGNPIGETQYF.

The chain uses TRBV6-6 and TRBJ2-3; the D call of TRBD1 rests on TCRdb alone, since no DNA is present to check it. The CDR3 runs to 15 residues. The germline CDR1 and CDR2 sequences are MNHNY and SVGAGI (reference sequence). The CDR3 loop reads CASSYSTGGADTQYF.

This chain links TRBV29-1 with TRBJ2-7; TCRdb lists TRBD2, though no DNA is available to test this call. Germline V gene sequence: CDR1 SQVTM, CDR2 ANQGSEA. The CDR3 extends over 13 amino acids. The chain's CDR3 is CSVVTSGPYEQYF.

This chain uses TRBV11-2 with TRBJ1-2. Germline V gene sequence: CDR1 SGHAT, CDR2 FQNNGV. The CDR3 runs to 17 residues. The CDR3 sequence: CASSRVSSGPAHYGYTF.

The genes are TRBV6-1 and TRBJ2-5. The CDR3 consists of 12 residues. The germline V gene encodes CDR1 MNHNS and CDR2 SASEGT. The CDR3 loop is CASTRDQETQYF.

The chain uses TRBV7-9 and TRBJ2-2; the TCRdb D gene call, TRBD1, has no DNA to confirm it. The germline CDR1 and CDR2 sequences are SEHNR and FQNEAQ (reference sequence). The CDR3 runs 16 residues. The CDR3 loop reads CASSLDRDRATGELFF.

This chain uses TRBV5-1 with TRBJ2-1; TCRdb's D gene call, TRBD2, goes unchecked for lack of DNA. The CDR3 has 14 amino acids. Germline CDR1 is SGHRS and CDR2 is YFSETQ. CDR3 residues: CASSFSGWDNEQFF.

The chain recombines TRBV4-3 with TRBJ1-2; no DNA is available, so the TRBD1 call from TCRdb remains unchecked. Germline V gene sequence: CDR1 LGHNA, CDR2 YSLEER. This CDR3 comprises 16 residues. CDR3 protein: CASSQDVGRGVYGYTF.

The chain recombines TRBV27 with TRBJ2-2. The germline gives CDR1 MNHEY, CDR2 SMNVEV (reference sequence). CDR3 size: 14 residues. The CDR3 loop is CASSLLGSTGELFF.

This chain joins TRBV27 and TRBJ2-7; lacking DNA, the TRBD2 call made by TCRdb goes unchecked. From germline, CDR1 is MNHEY and CDR2 SMNVEV (reference sequence). This CDR3 contains 16 residues. CDR3 sequence: CASSLSPSGATYEQYF.

The CDR3: CASSRTVINEQFF. The rearrangement links TRBV7-9 to TRBJ2-1; TCRdb gives TRBD1 as the D gene, but with no DNA this cannot be confirmed. CDR3 length: 13 amino acids. Per the germline V gene, CDR1 is SEHNR and CDR2 is FQNEAQ (reference sequence).

The chain uses TRBV14 and TRBJ2-1. CDR3 length equals 14 residues. Germline V gene data show CDR1 as SGHDN and CDR2 as FVKESK. The CDR3 reads CASSQEKTDNEQFF.

This chain joins TRBV7-8 and TRBJ2-6. CDR3 length: 16 residues. In germline, CDR1 is SGHVS, CDR2 FQNEAQ. This chain's CDR3 is CASSLAGVSGANVLTF.

V is TRBV6-6 and J is TRBJ2-5; TCRdb selects TRBD2, and the lack of DNA leaves this call unchecked. This CDR3 contains 15 residues. Germline loops: CDR1 MNHNY, CDR2 SVGAGI (reference sequence). CDR3 in amino acids: CASSSTRDLGETQYF.

The CDR3 sequence: CASVGWTGDTEAFF. The chain combines TRBV7-8 with TRBJ1-1; TCRdb gives TRBD1 as the D gene, but with no DNA this cannot be confirmed. Germline V lookup: CDR1 SGHVS, CDR2 FQNEAQ. The CDR3 spans 14 residues.